The next 27 T cell receptor beta chains were all read from a single sample in a study of T cells in Graves' hyperthyroidism and ophthalmopathy. RNA transcripts yielded amplified TCR beta CDR3 regions. HTBI primers were used for first-round RT-PCR of the TCR CDR3. TCRdb re-called the multiplex PCR reads through MiXCR, storing one row per CDR3 protein. The table has under 400,000 distinct CDR3 sequences, roughly 13% seen once. The sequencing input was blood. The receptors come from a woman aged 55-69 years with Graves' hyperthyroidism.

In this sample, this clonotype turned up a few times. The chain combines TRBV29-1 with TRBJ2-3, with D tentatively TRBD2 (5 bases). V was clipped by 1 base and J by 0 bases, with 11 bases between them. CDR3 length: 15 residues. Germline V gene data show CDR1 as SQVTM and CDR2 as ANQGSEA. CDR3 region: CSVEVSAESTDTQYF. The CDR3 DNA sequence: TGCAGCGTTGAAGTTTCAGCGGAGAGCACAGATACGCAGTATTTT.

The J gene is TRBJ2-2, the V gene TRBV7-2; 8 bases fit TRBD2. The V and J ends lost 5 bases and 3 bases, in that order; junction bases with no gene match: 5. Germline V CDR1 and CDR2: SGHTA, FQGNSA. CDR3 length: 15 residues. CDR3 coding DNA: TGTGCCAGCAGCCGGCAAGCGGGAGACACCGGGGAGCTGTTTTTT. Amino acids: CASSRQAGDTGELFF.

The chain carries TRBV11-3 and TRBJ2-5; D is possibly TRBD1 (6 bases). The CDR3 extends over 15 amino acids. Germline-derived CDR1 and CDR2 are SGHNT and YENEEA. Trimming removed 4 bases from V and 2 bases from J, with 14 bases in between. DNA of the CDR3: TGTGCCAGCAGCTCGCCTCGGACAGTTCAAGAGACCCAGTACTTC. Amino acid sequence: CASSSPRTVQETQYF. The complete variable domain, with remaining parts taken from reference TRBV11-3 and TRBJ2-5, reads EAGVVQSPRYKIIEKKQPVAFWCNPISGHNTLYWYLQNLGQGPELLIRYENEEAVDDSQLPKDRFSAERLKGVDSTLKIQPAELGDSAVYLCASSSPRTVQETQYFGPGTRLLVL.

Here the CDR3 DNA reads TGTGCCAGCAGTGAGTCGACTTACGAGCAGTACTTC. Translating it yields CASSESTYEQYF. The chain carries TRBV27 and TRBJ2-7; D gene unclear. The CDR3 is made up of 12 amino acids. Trimming removed 5 bases at V and 4 bases at J, with 9 bases between. The germline CDR1 and CDR2 sequences are MNHEY and SMNVEV (reference sequence).

This clonotype was observed many times. The rearrangement links TRBV18 to TRBJ1-4; possible D gene TRBD1, 5 bases. Trimming stripped 1 base from V and 8 bases from J, with 14 bases between. From germline, CDR1 is KGHSH and CDR2 LQKENI. The CDR3 length is 15 residues. The CDR3 protein is CASSPRRGAYEKLFF. The CDR3 nucleotides are TGTGCCAGCTCACCACGAAGAGGGGCGTACGAAAAACTGTTTTTT.

This clonotype was observed many times. The chain employs TRBV12-5 and TRBJ1-5; D is unclear. V lost 0 bases, J lost 6 bases, and 12 bases lay in between. The length of the CDR3 is 15 residues. CDR1 and CDR2 from the germline V gene are LGHNT and FRNRAP. CDR3 DNA: TGTGCTAGTGGTTTGGTTCTACAACCCGGTCAGCCCCAGCATTTT. Amino acid sequence: CASGLVLQPGQPQHF.

This clonotype was counted a few times. The chain has TRBV6-5 and TRBJ2-7; 9 nucleotides match TRBD2. CDR1 and CDR2 from the germline V gene are MNHEY and SVGAGI. The CDR3 covers 16 residues. V lost 4 bases and J lost 0; bases outside the gene matches: 7. The CDR3 DNA follows: TGTGCCAGCAGTTCACTCCTAGCGGGGCACTCCTACGAGCAGTACTTC. It codes for CASSSLLAGHSYEQYF.

There are many counts of this clonotype. The J gene is TRBJ1-5, the V gene TRBV12-3 or TRBV12-4; maybe TRBD1 (6 bases). This CDR3 has 14 residues. V lost 3 bases and J 4 bases, leaving 10 bases between the germline ends. CDR3 residues: CASSFRDINQPQHF. The CDR3 DNA reads TGTGCCAGCAGTTTCCGGGACATAAATCAGCCCCAGCATTTT.

This clonotype was found once. The V and J genes are TRBV2 and TRBJ2-1, with TRBD2 identical over 11 bases. Losses at the gene ends were 6 bases for V and 7 bases for J; bases not matched to a gene: 8. The CDR3 is made up of 15 amino acids. Germline V gives CDR1 SNHLY, CDR2 FYNNEI. For the CDR3, the DNA is TGTGCCAGCAGACGTAGTACTAGCGGGAGTAATGAGCAGTTCTTC. It codes for CASRRSTSGSNEQFF.

The chain is built from TRBV6-1 and TRBJ2-5; TRBD2 agrees at 10 bases. There are 14 residues in the CDR3. The germline V gene encodes CDR1 MNHNS and CDR2 SASEGT. With 5 bases clipped from V and 3 bases from J, the junction kept 3 bases outside the gene matches. The CDR3 sequence is CASSWLAGEETQYF. The CDR3 DNA is TGTGCCAGCAGTTGGCTAGCGGGAGAAGAGACCCAGTACTTC.

This clonotype has ten or more counts. The chain couples TRBV30 to TRBJ2-1, with TRBD2 as a possible D gene (5 bases). This CDR3 region has 16 residues. V lost 4 bases to trimming and J lost 6 bases, with 22 bases between them. In germline, CDR1 is GTSNPN, CDR2 SVGIG (reference sequence). The chain's CDR3 is CAWTYPGVLIVNEQFF. CDR3 coding DNA: TGTGCCTGGACCTACCCCGGGGTCTTAATCGTCAATGAGCAGTTCTTC.

This clonotype was seen at least ten times. The genes are TRBV12-3 or TRBV12-4 and TRBJ2-7; D is unresolved. The CDR3 length is 13 residues. Deletions cut 6 bases from V and 6 bases from J, with 15 bases between. This CDR3 is CASSRRTAGEQYF. The CDR3 bases are TGTGCCAGCAGCCGTAGGACGGCTGGCGAGCAGTACTTC.

This clonotype was counted only a few times. The CDR3 does not end in the conserved phenylalanine or tryptophan, so this is likely a read error. V and J are TRBV28 and TRBJ1-2, with 7 bases identical to TRBD1. Trimming cost V 6 bases and J 7 bases; bases outside gene matches: 14. Germline V CDR1 and CDR2: MDHEN, SYDVKM. This CDR3 is 15 amino acids long. Here the CDR3 reads CASSPGQEGWGGYTL. CDR3 nucleotide sequence: TGTGCCAGCAGCCCCGGACAGGAGGGGTGGGGTGGCTACACCCTC.

This clonotype was detected many times. This sequence joins TRBV12-3 or TRBV12-4 and TRBJ1-5; D might be TRBD1 (5 bases). Trimming removed 5 bases from V and 5 bases from J, with 13 bases in between. This CDR3 comprises 14 residues. The chain's CDR3 is CASSKDRTDQPQHF. The CDR3 nucleotides read TGTGCCAGCAGTAAAGACAGAACCGATCAGCCCCAGCATTTT.

Many counts were recorded for this clonotype. This rearrangement joins TRBV11-2 to TRBJ2-1; possibly TRBD1 for D (6 bases). V was trimmed by 4 bases and J by 0 bases, leaving 10 bases between them. The CDR3 sequence is 15 residues long. Germline values: CDR1 SGHAT, CDR2 FQNNGV. The CDR3 sequence is CASSSQGSSYNEQFF. CDR3 bases: TGTGCCAGCAGCTCCCAGGGGAGCTCCTACAATGAGCAGTTCTTC.

This chain links TRBV5-4 with TRBJ2-7, with TRBD2 matching 10 bases. The CDR3 is made up of 15 amino acids. Germline assignment: CDR1 SGHNT and CDR2 YYREEE (reference sequence). V lost 5 bases to trimming and J lost 2 bases; unmatched junction nucleotides: 7. The CDR3 DNA follows: TGTGCCAGCAGTTCACGACTAGCGGGCACCTACGAGCAGTACTTC. Protein sequence: CASSSRLAGTYEQYF.

The V and J genes are TRBV19 and TRBJ2-1; D may match TRBD1 or TRBD2 (5 bases each). The germline CDR1 and CDR2 sequences are LNHDA and SQIVND (reference sequence). V was shortened by 10 bases and J by 7 bases, with 20 bases between the two germline ends. The CDR3 is 14 residues long. CDR3 loop: CATLLRGPPNEQFF. DNA for the CDR3: TGTGCCACCCTCCTCCGGGGCCCTCCAAATGAGCAGTTCTTC. Looking up the rest from reference TRBV19 and TRBJ2-1 gives the full variable domain: DGGITQSPKYLFRKEGQNVTLSCEQNLNHDAMYWYRQDPGQGLRLIYYSQIVNDFQKGDIAEGYSVSREKKESFPLTVTSAQKNPTAFYLCATLLRGPPNEQFFGPGTRLTVL.

This clonotype has a count of ten or more. This CDR3 is CASSLWGREDYGYTF. Here the CDR3 DNA reads TGTGCCAGCAGTTTATGGGGCAGGGAGGACTATGGCTACACCTTC. The gene calls are TRBV12-3 or TRBV12-4 and TRBJ1-2; D might be TRBD1 (5 bases). The V end was cut by 2 bases, the J end by 3 bases, with 13 bases between. This CDR3 has 15 amino acids.

A note on this clonotype: Here the CDR3 omits its conserved ending phenylalanine or tryptophan, so a read error is the likely source. V usage is TRBV9 and J usage is TRBJ2-7; no clear D. The CDR3 length is 14 residues. Trimming left V 1 base short and J 5 bases short, with 13 bases between. Per the germline V gene, CDR1 is SGDLS and CDR2 is YYNGEE. The CDR3 bases are TGTGCCAGCAGCGTAAAGGGCCTAGGCGACGAGCAGTACCTC. It codes for CASSVKGLGDEQYL.

This clonotype was counted many times. This sequence joins TRBV5-1 and TRBJ2-3; D might be TRBD1 or TRBD2, each matching 5 bases. V lost 4 bases, J lost 0 bases, and 15 bases lay in between. Germline-derived CDR1 and CDR2 are SGHRS and YFSETQ. This CDR3 is built from 16 residues. In nucleotides, the CDR3 is TGCGCCAGCAGCGGGACCCCGGGACCAAGCACAGATACGCAGTATTTT. Translated: CASSGTPGPSTDTQYF.

In this sample, this clonotype turned up many times. V is TRBV11-1 and J is TRBJ2-7, with D perhaps TRBD1 (6 bases). Germline lookup yields CDR1 SGHAT and CDR2 FQDESV (reference sequence). The CDR3 consists of 15 residues. V was pared by 0 bases and J by 3 bases, with 12 bases between. The CDR3 loop is CASSLAGAKNYEQYF. The CDR3 DNA follows: TGTGCCAGCAGCTTAGCGGGGGCGAAGAACTACGAGCAGTACTTC.

This sequence joins TRBV12-3 or TRBV12-4 and TRBJ2-2, with TRBD2 as a possible D gene (6 bases). This CDR3 has 17 amino acids. Trimming removed 0 bases at V and 4 bases at J, with 15 bases between. CDR3 sequence (DNA): TGTGCCAGCAGTTTAGCAGGAAGAGCGGGCCGCACCGGGGAGCTGTTTTTT. Translation: CASSLAGRAGRTGELFF.

This clonotype was detected a few times. The gene calls are TRBV2 and TRBJ1-5, with D tentatively TRBD1 (5 bases). The CDR3 has 16 amino acids. The V and J ends lost 4 bases and 2 bases respectively, with 15 bases between them. Germline lookup yields CDR1 SNHLY and CDR2 FYNNEI. The CDR3 loop is CASSGVSGVGNQPQHF. CDR3 sequence (DNA): TGTGCCAGCAGTGGGGTGTCGGGGGTGGGCAATCAGCCCCAGCATTTT.

This clonotype was picked up a small number of times. The chain uses TRBV4-1 and TRBJ2-5; TRBD1 is a possible D gene (7 bases). CDR3 length: 16 amino acids. V lost 2 bases to trimming and J lost 5 bases, with 18 bases between them. Germline V CDR1 and CDR2: MGHRA, YSYEKL. CDR3 sequence reads: CASSQPWTGGTETQYF. The DNA for the CDR3 is TGCGCCAGCAGCCAACCCTGGACAGGAGGGACTGAGACCCAGTACTTC.

This clonotype was counted ten times or more. J is TRBJ1-6 and V is TRBV2; D might be TRBD1 (5 bases). Germline CDR1 SNHLY, CDR2 FYNNEI. The CDR3 loop spans 18 amino acids. V lost 2 bases to trimming and J lost 0 bases, with 14 bases between them. CDR3 nucleotides: TGTGCCAGCAGTGAAATGACAGTCATGAGCTCCTATAATTCACCCCTCCACTTT. Translating it yields CASSEMTVMSSYNSPLHF.

The table lists this clonotype with a few counts. This chain joins TRBV4-1 and TRBJ2-1; 7 nucleotides match TRBD2. V trimming: 1 base; J trimming: 2 bases; junction bases outside the gene matches: 8. This CDR3 is built from 17 residues. Germline V CDR1 and CDR2: MGHRA, YSYEKL. The CDR3 bases are TGCGCCAGCAGCCAAGCGATCCCGGGAGGTCCCTACAATGAGCAGTTCTTC. This translates into CASSQAIPGGPYNEQFF.

This clonotype has a count of ten or more. This chain connects TRBV6-1 to TRBJ1-2, with D perhaps matching TRBD1 (5 bases). The V gene lost 3 bases and the J gene lost 4 bases, with 18 bases spanning the gap. This CDR3 is built from 16 residues. Per the germline V gene, CDR1 is MNHNS and CDR2 is SASEGT. For the CDR3, the DNA is TGTGCCAGCAGTGAGTCTGGGGGATGGGAGAGCTATGGCTACACCTTC. It is translated as CASSESGGWESYGYTF.